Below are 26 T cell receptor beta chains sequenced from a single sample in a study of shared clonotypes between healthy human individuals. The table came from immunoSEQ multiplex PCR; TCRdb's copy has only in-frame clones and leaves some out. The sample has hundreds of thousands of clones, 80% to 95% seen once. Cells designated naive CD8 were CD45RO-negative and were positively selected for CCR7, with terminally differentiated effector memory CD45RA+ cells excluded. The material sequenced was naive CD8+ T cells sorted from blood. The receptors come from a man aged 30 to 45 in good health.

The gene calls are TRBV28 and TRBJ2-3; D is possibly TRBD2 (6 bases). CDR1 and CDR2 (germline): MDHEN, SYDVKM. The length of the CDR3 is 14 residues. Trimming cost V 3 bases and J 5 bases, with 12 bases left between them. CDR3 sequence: CASSLGAGRDTQYF. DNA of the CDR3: TGTGCCAGCAGTTTGGGTGCGGGGAGAGATACGCAGTATTTT.

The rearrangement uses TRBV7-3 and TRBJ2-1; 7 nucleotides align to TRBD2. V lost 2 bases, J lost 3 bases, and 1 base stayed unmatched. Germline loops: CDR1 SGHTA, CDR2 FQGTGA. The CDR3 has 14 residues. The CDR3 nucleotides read TGTGCCAGCAGCTTAGCGGGAGTCTACAATGAGCAGTTCTTC. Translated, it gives CASSLAGVYNEQFF. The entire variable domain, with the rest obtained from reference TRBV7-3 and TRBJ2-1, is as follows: GAGVSQTPSNKVTEKGKYVELRCDPISGHTALYWYRQSLGQGPEFLIYFQGTGAADDSGLPNDRFFAVRPEGSVSTLKIQRTERGDSAVYLCASSLAGVYNEQFFGPGTRLTVL.

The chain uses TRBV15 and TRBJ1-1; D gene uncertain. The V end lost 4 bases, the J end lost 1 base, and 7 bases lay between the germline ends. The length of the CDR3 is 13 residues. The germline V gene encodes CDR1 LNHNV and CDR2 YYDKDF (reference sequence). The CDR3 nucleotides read TGTGCCACCAGCACCTACAAGAACACTGAAGCTTTCTTT. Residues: CATSTYKNTEAFF.

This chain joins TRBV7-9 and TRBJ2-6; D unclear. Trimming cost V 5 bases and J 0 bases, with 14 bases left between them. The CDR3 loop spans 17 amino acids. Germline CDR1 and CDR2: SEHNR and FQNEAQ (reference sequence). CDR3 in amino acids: CASSPPQLSSGANVLTF. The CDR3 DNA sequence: TGTGCCAGCAGCCCCCCCCAACTAAGCTCTGGGGCCAACGTCCTGACTTTC.

CDR3 protein: CASSLAGTNTGELFF. Written as DNA, the CDR3 is TGTGCCAGCAGCTTGGCAGGGACGAACACCGGGGAGCTGTTTTTT. The chain couples TRBV5-6 to TRBJ2-2, with D tentatively TRBD1 (5 bases). Germline values: CDR1 SGHDT, CDR2 YYEEEE. Trimming cost V 0 bases and J 0 bases, with 6 bases left between them. The CDR3 runs 15 residues. The entire variable domain, with the rest obtained from reference TRBV5-6 and TRBJ2-2, is as follows: DAGVTQSPTHLIKTRGQQVTLRCSPKSGHDTVSWYQQALGQGPQFIFQYYEEEERQRGNFPDRFSGHQFPNYSSELNVNALLLGDSALYLCASSLAGTNTGELFFGEGSRLTVL.

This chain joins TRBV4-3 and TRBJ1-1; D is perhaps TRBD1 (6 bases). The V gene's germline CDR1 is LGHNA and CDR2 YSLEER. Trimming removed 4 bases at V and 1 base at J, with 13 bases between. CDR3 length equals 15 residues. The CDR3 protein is CASSRGTGQNTEAFF. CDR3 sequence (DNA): TGCGCCAGCAGCCGGGGAACAGGGCAGAACACTGAAGCTTTCTTT.

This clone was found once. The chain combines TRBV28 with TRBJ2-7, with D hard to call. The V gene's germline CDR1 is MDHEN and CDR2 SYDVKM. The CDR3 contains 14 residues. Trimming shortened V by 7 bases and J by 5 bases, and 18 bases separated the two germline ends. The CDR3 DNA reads TGTGCCAGCAATCCTACCCCCGGTGCCCACGAGCAGTACTTC. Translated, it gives CASNPTPGAHEQYF. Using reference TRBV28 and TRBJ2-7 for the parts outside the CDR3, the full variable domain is DVKVTQSSRYLVKRTGEKVFLECVQDMDHENMFWYRQDPGLGLRLIYFSYDVKMKEKGDIPEGYSVSREKKERFSLILESASTNQTSMYLCASNPTPGAHEQYFGPGTRLTVT.

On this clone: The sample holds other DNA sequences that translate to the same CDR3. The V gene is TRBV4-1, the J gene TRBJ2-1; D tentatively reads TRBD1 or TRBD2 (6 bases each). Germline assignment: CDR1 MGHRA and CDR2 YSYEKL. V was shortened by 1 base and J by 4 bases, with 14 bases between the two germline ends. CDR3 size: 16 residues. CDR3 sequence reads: CASSQVGGRAYNEQFF. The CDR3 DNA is TGCGCCAGCAGCCAAGTGGGGGGCCGGGCTTACAATGAGCAGTTCTTC.

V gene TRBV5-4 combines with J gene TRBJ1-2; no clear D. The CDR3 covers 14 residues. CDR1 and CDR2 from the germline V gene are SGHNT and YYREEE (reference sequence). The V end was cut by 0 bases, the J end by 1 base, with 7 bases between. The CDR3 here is CASSLGGVNYGYTF. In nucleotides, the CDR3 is TGTGCCAGCAGCTTGGGGGGTGTTAACTATGGCTACACCTTC.

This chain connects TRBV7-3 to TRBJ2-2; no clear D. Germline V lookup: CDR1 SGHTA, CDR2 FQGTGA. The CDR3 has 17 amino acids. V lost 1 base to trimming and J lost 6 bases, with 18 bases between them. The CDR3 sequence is CASSLRAPGSLSGELFF. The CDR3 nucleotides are TGTGCCAGCAGCTTAAGGGCCCCCGGCTCTCTCTCCGGGGAGCTGTTTTTT. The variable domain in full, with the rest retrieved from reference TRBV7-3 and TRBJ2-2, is GAGVSQTPSNKVTEKGKYVELRCDPISGHTALYWYRQSLGQGPEFLIYFQGTGAADDSGLPNDRFFAVRPEGSVSTLKIQRTERGDSAVYLCASSLRAPGSLSGELFFGEGSRLTVL.

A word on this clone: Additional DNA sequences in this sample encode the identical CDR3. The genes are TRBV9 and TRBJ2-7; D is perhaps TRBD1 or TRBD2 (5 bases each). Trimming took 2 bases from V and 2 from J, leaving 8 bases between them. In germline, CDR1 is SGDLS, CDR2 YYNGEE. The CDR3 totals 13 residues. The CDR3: CASSVGTAYEQYF. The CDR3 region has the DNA TGTGCCAGCAGCGTCGGGACCGCCTACGAGCAGTACTTC.

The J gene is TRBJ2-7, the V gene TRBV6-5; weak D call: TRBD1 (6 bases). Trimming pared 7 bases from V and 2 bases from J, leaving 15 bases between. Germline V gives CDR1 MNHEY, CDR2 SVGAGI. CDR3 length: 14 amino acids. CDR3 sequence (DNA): TGTGCCAGCACCTTAACCAGGGGTGCCTACGAGCAGTACTTC. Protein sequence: CASTLTRGAYEQYF.

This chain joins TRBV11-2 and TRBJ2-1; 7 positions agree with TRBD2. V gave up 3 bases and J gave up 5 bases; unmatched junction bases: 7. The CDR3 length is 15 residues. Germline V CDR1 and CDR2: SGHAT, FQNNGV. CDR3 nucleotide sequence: TGTGCCAGCAGCTTTTGGGGGAGGGAAGACAATGAGCAGTTCTTC. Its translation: CASSFWGREDNEQFF. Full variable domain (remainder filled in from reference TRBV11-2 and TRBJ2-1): EAGVAQSPRYKIIEKRQSVAFWCNPISGHATLYWYQQILGQGPKLLIQFQNNGVVDDSQLPKDRFSAERLKGVDSTLKIQPAKLEDSAVYLCASSFWGREDNEQFFGPGTRLTVL.

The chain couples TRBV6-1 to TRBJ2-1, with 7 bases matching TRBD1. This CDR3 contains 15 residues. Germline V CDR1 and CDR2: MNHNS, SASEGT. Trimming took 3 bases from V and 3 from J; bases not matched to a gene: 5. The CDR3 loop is CASSERDRDYNEQFF. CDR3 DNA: TGTGCCAGCAGTGAGCGAGACAGGGACTACAATGAGCAGTTCTTC.

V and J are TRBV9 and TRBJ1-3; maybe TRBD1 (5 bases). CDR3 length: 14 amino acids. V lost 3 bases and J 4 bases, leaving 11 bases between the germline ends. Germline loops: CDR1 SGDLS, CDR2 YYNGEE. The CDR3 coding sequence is TGTGCCAGCAGCGCCGCAGGGAGGGGAAACACCATATATTTT. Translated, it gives CASSAAGRGNTIYF.

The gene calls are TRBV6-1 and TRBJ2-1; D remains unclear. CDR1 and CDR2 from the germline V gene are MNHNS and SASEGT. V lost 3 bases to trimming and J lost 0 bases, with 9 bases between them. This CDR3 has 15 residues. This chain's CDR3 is CASSDFGSSYNEQFF. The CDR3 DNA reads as TGTGCCAGCAGTGATTTCGGCAGCTCCTACAATGAGCAGTTCTTC.

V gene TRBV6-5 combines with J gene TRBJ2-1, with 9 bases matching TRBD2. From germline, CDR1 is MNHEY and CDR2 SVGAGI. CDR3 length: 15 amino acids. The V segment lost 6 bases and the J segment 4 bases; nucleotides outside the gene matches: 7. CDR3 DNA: TGTGCCAGCAGCCCGACTAGCGGAAAATACAATGAGCAGTTCTTC. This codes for CASSPTSGKYNEQFF.

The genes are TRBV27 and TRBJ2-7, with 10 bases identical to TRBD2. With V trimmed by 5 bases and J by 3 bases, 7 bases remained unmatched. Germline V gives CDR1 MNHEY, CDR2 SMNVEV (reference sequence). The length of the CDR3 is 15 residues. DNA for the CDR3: TGTGCCAGCAGTCTGAACGGACTAGCGGACTACGAGCAGTACTTC. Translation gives CASSLNGLADYEQYF.

CDR3 DNA: TGCGCCAGCAGCCAAGATGACGGGACTAGCGGGGGGAGCCAGTACTTC. Amino acid sequence: CASSQDDGTSGGSQYF. The gene calls are TRBV4-1 and TRBJ2-5, with TRBD2 matching over 15 bases. Per the germline V gene, CDR1 is MGHRA and CDR2 is YSYEKL. This CDR3 comprises 16 residues. Trimming removed 0 bases from V and 10 bases from J; junction bases left unmatched: 6.

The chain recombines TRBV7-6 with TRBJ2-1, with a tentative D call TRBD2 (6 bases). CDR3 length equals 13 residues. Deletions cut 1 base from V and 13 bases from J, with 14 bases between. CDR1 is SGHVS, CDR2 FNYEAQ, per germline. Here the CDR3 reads CASSLVIGGTQFF. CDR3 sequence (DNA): TGTGCCAGCAGCTTAGTGATCGGCGGGACTCAGTTCTTC.

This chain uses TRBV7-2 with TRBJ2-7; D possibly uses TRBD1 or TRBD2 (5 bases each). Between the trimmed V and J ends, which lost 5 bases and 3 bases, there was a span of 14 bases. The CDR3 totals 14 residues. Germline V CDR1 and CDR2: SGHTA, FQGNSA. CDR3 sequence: CASSHPGTNYEQYF. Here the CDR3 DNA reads TGTGCCAGCAGCCATCCAGGGACCAACTACGAGCAGTACTTC.

The CDR3 DNA is TGCAGCGTTGTGTTAGCGGGAGGCGAGCAGTACTTC. The encoded protein is CSVVLAGGEQYF. V and J are TRBV29-1 and TRBJ2-7; 10 positions match TRBD2. The CDR3 is 12 residues long. Germline CDR1 is SQVTM and CDR2 is ANQGSEA. V was clipped by 4 bases and J by 6 bases; unmatched bases: 3.

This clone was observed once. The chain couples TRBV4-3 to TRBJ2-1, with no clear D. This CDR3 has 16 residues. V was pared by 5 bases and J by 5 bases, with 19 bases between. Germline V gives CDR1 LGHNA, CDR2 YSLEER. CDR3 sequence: CASSWGRPVPNNEQFF. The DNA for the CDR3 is TGCGCCAGCAGCTGGGGAAGGCCGGTCCCAAACAATGAGCAGTTCTTC.

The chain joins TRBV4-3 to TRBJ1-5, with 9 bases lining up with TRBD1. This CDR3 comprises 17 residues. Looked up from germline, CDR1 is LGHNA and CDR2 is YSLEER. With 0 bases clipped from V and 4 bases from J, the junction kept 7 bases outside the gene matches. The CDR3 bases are TGCGCCAGCAGCCAAGACAGGACAGGGGTTCTGAATCAGCCCCAGCATTTT. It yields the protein CASSQDRTGVLNQPQHF.

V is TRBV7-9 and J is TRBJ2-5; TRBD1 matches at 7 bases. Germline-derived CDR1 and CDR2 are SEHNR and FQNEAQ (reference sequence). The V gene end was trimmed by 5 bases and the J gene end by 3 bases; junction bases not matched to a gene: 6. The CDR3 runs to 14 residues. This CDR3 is CASSPKTGKETQYF. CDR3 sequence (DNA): TGTGCCAGCAGCCCGAAGACAGGGAAAGAGACCCAGTACTTC.

The CDR3 here is CASSSTTGLNPYEQYF. CDR3 in DNA: TGTGCCAGCAGTTCCACTACGGGGCTAAACCCCTACGAGCAGTACTTC. The chain couples TRBV6-6 to TRBJ2-7, with D possibly being TRBD1 or TRBD2 (5 bases each). The CDR3 contains 16 residues. Trimming shortened V by 4 bases and J by 2 bases, and 18 bases separated the two germline ends. Germline assignment: CDR1 MNHNY and CDR2 SVGAGI (reference sequence).